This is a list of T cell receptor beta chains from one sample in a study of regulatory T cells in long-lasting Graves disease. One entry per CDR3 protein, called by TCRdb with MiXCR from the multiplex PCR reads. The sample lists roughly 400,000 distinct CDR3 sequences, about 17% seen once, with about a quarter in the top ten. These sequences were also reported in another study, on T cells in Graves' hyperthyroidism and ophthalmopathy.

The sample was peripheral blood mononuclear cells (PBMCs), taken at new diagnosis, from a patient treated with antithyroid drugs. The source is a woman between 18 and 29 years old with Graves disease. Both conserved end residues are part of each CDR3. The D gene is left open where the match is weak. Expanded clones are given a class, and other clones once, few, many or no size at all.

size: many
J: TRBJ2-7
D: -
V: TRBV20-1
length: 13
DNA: TGCAGTGCTAGAGATGGCGGGGCCTACGAGCAGTACTTC
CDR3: CSARDGGAYEQYF

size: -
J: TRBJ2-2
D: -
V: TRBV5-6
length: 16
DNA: TGTGCCAGCAGCCCAGGGACACTCACGAACACCGGGGAGCTGTTTTTT
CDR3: CASSPGTLTNTGELFF

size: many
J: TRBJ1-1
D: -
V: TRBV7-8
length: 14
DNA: TGTGCCAGCAGCGCCGGCCTGGGTAACACTGAAGCTTTCTTT
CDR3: CASSAGLGNTEAFF

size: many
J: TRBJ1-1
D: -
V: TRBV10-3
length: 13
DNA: TGTGCCATCACCCGGGGGGAAGGGACTGAAGCTTTCTTT
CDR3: CAITRGEGTEAFF

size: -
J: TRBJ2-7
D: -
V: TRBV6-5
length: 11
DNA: TGTGCCAGCAGTTACAAAACCGAGCAGTACTTC
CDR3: CASSYKTEQYF

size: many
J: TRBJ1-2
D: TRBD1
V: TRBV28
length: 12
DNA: TGTGCCAGTGCGCGGGACAGCTATGGCTACACCTTC
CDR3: CASARDSYGYTF

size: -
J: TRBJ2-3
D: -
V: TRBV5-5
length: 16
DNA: TGTGCCAGCAGCACCGGAGCGACACTAAACACAGATACGCAGTATTTT
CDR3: CASSTGATLNTDTQYF

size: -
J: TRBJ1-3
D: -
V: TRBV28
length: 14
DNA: TGTGCCAGCAGTTTCCCAACCTCTGGAAACACCATATATTTT
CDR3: CASSFPTSGNTIYF

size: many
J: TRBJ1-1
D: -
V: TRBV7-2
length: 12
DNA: TGTGCCAGCAGCTCAACACTCACTGAAGCTTTCTTT
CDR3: CASSSTLTEAFF

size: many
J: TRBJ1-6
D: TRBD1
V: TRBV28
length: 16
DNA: TGTGCCAGCATTGATCGCACCGGGACAGGGCACTCACCCCTCCACTTT
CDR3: CASIDRTGTGHSPLHF

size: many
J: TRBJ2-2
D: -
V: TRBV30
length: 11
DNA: TGTGCCTGGAGTAGGTCCGGGGAGCTGTTTTTT
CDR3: CAWSRSGELFF

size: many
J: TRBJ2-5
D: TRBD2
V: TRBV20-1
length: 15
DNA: TGCAGTGCTAGAAAGGGTCCGGGACTACAAGAGACCCAGTACTTC
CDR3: CSARKGPGLQETQYF

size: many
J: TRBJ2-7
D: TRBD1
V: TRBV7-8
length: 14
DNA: TGTGCCAGCAGCTTGGGTGACAGGGGTTACGAGCAGTACTTC
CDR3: CASSLGDRGYEQYF

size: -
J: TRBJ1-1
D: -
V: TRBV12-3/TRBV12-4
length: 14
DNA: TGTGCCAGCAGTTCCCGACAGGACGGCACTGAAGCTTTCTTT
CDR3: CASSSRQDGTEAFF

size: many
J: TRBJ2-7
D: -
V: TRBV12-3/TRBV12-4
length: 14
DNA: TGTGCCAGCAAACTGAATCCGCTCTCTGACGAGCAGTACTTC
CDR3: CASKLNPLSDEQYF

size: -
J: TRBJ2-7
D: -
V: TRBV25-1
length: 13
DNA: TGTGCCAGCAGGCGTACTGGGGGGCTCGAGCAGTACTTC
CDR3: CASRRTGGLEQYF

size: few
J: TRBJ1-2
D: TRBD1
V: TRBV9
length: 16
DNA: TGTGCCAGCAGCCCAGGACAGGGGAACGATAACTATGGCTACACCTTC
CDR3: CASSPGQGNDNYGYTF

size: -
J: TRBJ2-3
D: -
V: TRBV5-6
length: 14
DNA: TGTGCCAGCAGCCCTAGTAGGAGCACAGATACGCAGTATTTT
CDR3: CASSPSRSTDTQYF

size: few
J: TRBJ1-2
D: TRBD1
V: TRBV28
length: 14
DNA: TGTGCCAGCACCCGAGGGACAGTCGGCTATGGCTACACCTTC
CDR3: CASTRGTVGYGYTF

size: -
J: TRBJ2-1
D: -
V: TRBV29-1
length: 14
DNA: TGCAGCGTTGATGTGGACAGCTCCTACAATGAGCAGTTCTTC
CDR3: CSVDVDSSYNEQFF

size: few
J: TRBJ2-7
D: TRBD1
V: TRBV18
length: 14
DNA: TGTGCCAGCTCACCACCGGGACAGAGCTACGAGCAGTACTTC
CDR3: CASSPPGQSYEQYF

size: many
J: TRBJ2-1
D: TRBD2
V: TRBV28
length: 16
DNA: TGTGCCAGCAGCCCTCGGAGGCTAGCGGCCTACAATGAGCAGTTCTTC
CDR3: CASSPRRLAAYNEQFF

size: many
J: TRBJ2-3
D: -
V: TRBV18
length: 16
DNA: TGTGCCAGCTCACCACCTTCGGGGAGAAGCACAGATACGCAGTATTTT
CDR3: CASSPPSGRSTDTQYF

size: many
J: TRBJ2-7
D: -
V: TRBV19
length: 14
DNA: TGTGCCAGTAGTACCGCGGACGGAACCTACGAGCAGTACTTC
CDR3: CASSTADGTYEQYF

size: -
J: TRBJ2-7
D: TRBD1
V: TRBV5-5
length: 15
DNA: TGTGCCAGCAGCGCGGGACAGGGTGGGACCTACGAGCAGTACTTC
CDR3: CASSAGQGGTYEQYF

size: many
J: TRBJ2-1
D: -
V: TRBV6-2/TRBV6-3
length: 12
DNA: TGTGCCAGCAGCTCACTAGGGGTGGAGCAGTTCTTC
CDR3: CASSSLGVEQFF

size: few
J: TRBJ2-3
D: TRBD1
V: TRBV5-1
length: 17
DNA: TGCGCCAGCAGCTTGGAAACCACAGGGGACCGCACAGATACGCAGTATTTT
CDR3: CASSLETTGDRTDTQYF

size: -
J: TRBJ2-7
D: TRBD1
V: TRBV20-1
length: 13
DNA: TGCAGTGCTGTCCGGGACAGACCCTACGAGCAGTACTTC
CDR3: CSAVRDRPYEQYF

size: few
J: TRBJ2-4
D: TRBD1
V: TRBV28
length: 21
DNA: TGTGCCAGCAGTTTATTCTATGGACAGGGCCCGGGTACCCTAGCCAAAAACATTCAGTACTTC
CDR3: CASSLFYGQGPGTLAKNIQYF

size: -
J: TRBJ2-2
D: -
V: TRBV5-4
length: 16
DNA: TGTGCCAGCGGCCCTGGGGGGCGTCCCGACACCGGGGAGCTGTTTTTT
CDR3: CASGPGGRPDTGELFF

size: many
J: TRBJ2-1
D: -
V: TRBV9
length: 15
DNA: TGTGCCAGCAGCGTAGCCGCGAAAGGGGAGAATGAGCAGTTCTTC
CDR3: CASSVAAKGENEQFF

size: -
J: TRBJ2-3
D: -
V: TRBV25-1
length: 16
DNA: TGTGCCAGCAGTGATAGAGTAACTGGGGCCACAGATACGCAGTATTTT
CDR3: CASSDRVTGATDTQYF

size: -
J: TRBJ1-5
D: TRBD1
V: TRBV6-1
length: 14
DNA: TGTGCCAGCAAACTGGACAGGGACAATCAGCCCCAGCATTTT
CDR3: CASKLDRDNQPQHF

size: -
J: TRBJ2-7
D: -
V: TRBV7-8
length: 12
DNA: TGTGCCAGCAGCTTACAGGGGTACAAGCAGTACTTC
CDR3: CASSLQGYKQYF

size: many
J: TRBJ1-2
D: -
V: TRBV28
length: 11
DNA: TGTGCCAGCTACTGGGATTATGGCTACACCTTC
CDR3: CASYWDYGYTF

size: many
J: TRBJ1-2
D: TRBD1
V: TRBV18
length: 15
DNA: TGTGCCAGCTCTCCCCGGGACAGGGCTAATGATGGCTACACCTTC
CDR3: CASSPRDRANDGYTF

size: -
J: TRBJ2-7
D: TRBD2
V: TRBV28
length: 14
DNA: TGTGCCAGCAGTTCCCGACTAGCGGGAGTGGTGCAGTACTTC
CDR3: CASSSRLAGVVQYF

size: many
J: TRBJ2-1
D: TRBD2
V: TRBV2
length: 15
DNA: TGTGCCAGCGGGTGGGGGACTAGCAGGTTTTATGAGCAGTTCTTC
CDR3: CASGWGTSRFYEQFF

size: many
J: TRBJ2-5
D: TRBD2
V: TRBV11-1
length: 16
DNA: TGTGCCAGCAGCCAAGAGCCGGGACTAGCGGAAGAGACCCAGTACTTC
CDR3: CASSQEPGLAEETQYF

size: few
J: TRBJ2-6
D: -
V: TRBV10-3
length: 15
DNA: TGTGCCATCAGGGGGACGGACTCTGGGGCCAACGTCCTGACTTTC
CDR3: CAIRGTDSGANVLTF

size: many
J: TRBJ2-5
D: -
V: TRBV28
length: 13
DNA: TGTGCCACTTATCTGGCGGGCCTAGAGACCCAGTACTTC
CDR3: CATYLAGLETQYF

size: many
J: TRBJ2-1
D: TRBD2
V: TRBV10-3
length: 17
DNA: TGTGCCATCAACCCAGGTAGCACGGGACTAGCGGCCAATGAGCAGTTCTTC
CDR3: CAINPGSTGLAANEQFF

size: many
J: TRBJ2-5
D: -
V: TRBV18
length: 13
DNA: TGTGCCAGCTCACCTCCTTCTCAAGAGACCCAGTACTTC
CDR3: CASSPPSQETQYF

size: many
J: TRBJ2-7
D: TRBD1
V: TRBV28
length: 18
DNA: TGTGCCAGCAGTTTATGGGGTAAACTTGGAGGACAGGGCTACGAGCAGTACTTC
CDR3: CASSLWGKLGGQGYEQYF

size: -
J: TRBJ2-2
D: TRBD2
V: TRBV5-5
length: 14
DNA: TGTGCCAGCAGCTTCCTAGCGGGAGCCGGGGAGCTGTTTTTT
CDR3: CASSFLAGAGELFF